This T cell receptor (beta chain) was recorded in a study of cytomegalovirus exposure and HLA in healthy donors (dated by TCRdb to the late 2010s). Broadly, across the study: In an earlier analysis of under 750 of the donors, 250 to 300 Gb of sequence data and 100 million or so unique TCR beta sequences from about 190 million T cells were reported. About 320 gigabases of sequencing data and tens of millions of unique TCR sequences were included in an early release covering over 600 HLA-typed donors. Of the roughly 400 genotyped donors, less than 85% were placed in the genetic ancestry cluster associated with self-reported Caucasian donors. The study aimed to test whether cataloging public T cell receptors could reveal signatures of past pathogen exposure. The study profiled the T cell repertoires of hundreds of subjects by immunosequencing and related them to cytomegalovirus serostatus. Besides the first cohort of around 670 subjects, a separate validation cohort made up of about 120 different subjects was used. To predict cytomegalovirus infection status, the study combined high-throughput TCR immunosequencing, statistical association of individual TCRs with disease status, and machine learning. In a later analysis, previously published TCR beta repertoires from about 670 donors were re-analyzed and high-resolution HLA genotyping was added so that TCR occurrence patterns could be studied. Rather than drawing on any new phenotypic data, the later analysis identified candidate immune exposures from TCR beta sequences and the way those sequences occurred across donors. An earlier analysis of nearly 600 of the donors applied high-throughput TCR beta sequencing to assess whether each TCR beta V gene segment acted as functional or pseudogenic. Donor age, sex, ethnicity and CMV serostatus were compiled together with the repertoire data. In a later genetic analysis, genome-wide SNP genotypes for about 65% of the 666 donors were used, and that subset was treated as a discovery cohort. All discovery cohort repertoires had been generated using a single sequencing platform. HLA typing covered class I and class II loci at four-digit resolution. The number of donors typed differed by locus, with roughly 620-630 for A, B, C, DRB1 and DQB1, roughly 550 for DQA1, approximately 580 for DPA1, and approximately 470 for DPB1. A handful of DR-DQ haplotypes were handled as single units for association and clustering because linkage in the cohort was strong. Among under 450 genotyped donors of the cohort, an average of about 240,000 unique TCR beta nucleotide sequences were sequenced per donor, about a sixth of them non-productive.

The cohort consisted of some 730 healthy bone marrow donors. At the time of sampling, all cohort members were nominally healthy, though unrecorded immune exposures were likely present. The donor was CMV seronegative and belonged to the group of over 300 seronegative cohort members. Every donor gave a peripheral blood sample, and the peripheral blood mononuclear cells from that sample were used for TCR beta sequencing. Genomic DNA extraction from the blood cell samples was performed with the Qiagen DNeasy Blood Extraction Kit. Counted from cysteine to phenylalanine, this CDR3 has 17 amino acids. Only CDR3 DNA is held: 51 bases, read in frame from base 1. The germline V gene sets CDR1 to SGHRS and CDR2 to YFSETQ. V is pruned by 0 bases and J by 5 bases, leaving 11 bases of the junction without a gene match. Overall study results and their limits: Because the 87-base-pair reads could not distinguish some IMGT-functional V segments, including TRBV6-2 and TRBV6-3, those segments were excluded. In a later genetic analysis, fewer N-insertions in productive TCRs were reported among donors in an Asian-associated ancestry cluster than the roughly 700-donor mean. A further reported finding was that TCR beta sequences accurately predicted the HLA-A and HLA-B alleles for most subjects in the first cohort. According to the authors, the approach could potentially be generalized to other disease states and immunological phenotypes. Across donors, most TCR sequences were observed very rarely, whereas some public TCRs were present in many individuals. Because counts were too low, more than 15 rarely observed V segments, including chromosome 9 orphons, were excluded from the earlier analysis of some 590 of the donors. Because some donors lacked HLA typing at each locus, the association tests relied only on the typed subset. Cytomegalovirus status was reported to be diagnosed by the classifier with high specificity and sensitivity in both the original and validation cohorts. CMV serostatus was the only immune exposure information available for the cohort. When HLA alleles, especially DR and DQ, strongly co-occurred, TCR associations were difficult to assign to individual alleles. In an earlier analysis of some 550 of the donors, most TCR beta V segments were observed in productive rearrangements about 90% or about 30% of the time, broadly matching IMGT annotations. At a false discovery rate of 0.05, a later analysis linked 16,951 TCR beta sequences to specific HLA alleles. In a later analysis, the rate of TCR association differed among HLA loci, with DRB1 alleles having the most associated TCRs and HLA-C alleles having the fewest. This cohort had only TCR beta chains sequenced, and the lack of alpha or paired-chain data limited which features could be detected. A total of 150 to 200 TCR beta chains were listed by the study as associated with cytomegalovirus. A later analysis found that HLA-associated TCR beta chains were more clonally expanded and had lower generation probabilities than equally common non-associated chains. According to a later analysis, parvovirus B19, influenza, CMV and Epstein-Barr virus appeared linked to several top co-occurrence clusters. A cluster of highly shared sequence variants was judged likely to represent a technical artifact of the sequencing pipeline. According to a later analysis, most CMV-associated TCR beta chains appeared to be HLA-restricted, and the HLA associations seemed to be driven largely by CMV exposure. Correlated functional status among segregating V segments might reflect linkage disequilibrium, but an unknown experimental factor could not be ruled out. V-gene and J-gene trimming of TCR beta chains was associated with a missense DCLRE1C variant in a later genetic analysis, and the association was replicated in an independent cohort. The presence/absence analyses assumed that sequencing depth was roughly uniform across donors, and that assumption may not be true. A few of the identified cytomegalovirus-associated TCR beta chains were confirmed in vitro to be specific for cytomegalovirus antigens.

This clone was picked up one time. Which antigen it targets is not known. Nothing much larger sits one base from this clone, and base qualities are not available. The library was obtained by the immunoSEQ multiplex PCR assay. For the multiplex PCR, a mixture combining 60 forward primers for TCR Vbeta segments and 13 reverse primers for TCR Jbeta segments was used. The CDR3 region of rearranged TCR beta genes was amplified from genomic DNA with a multiplex PCR assay. The amplified TCR beta libraries were sequenced on the Illumina HiSeq System as 87-base-pair reads. For the original study's pipeline: In a later analysis, tens of millions of unique TCR beta chains were counted across the approximately 640 repertoires, and roughly 10 million of these chains were shared by at least two donors. A nearest-neighbor algorithm error-corrected the raw reads and collapsed the reads into unique sequences, merging closely related sequences to remove PCR and sequencing errors. Alignment of CDR3 sequences to IMGT reference sequences was used to assign V, D and J gene segments. For a sequence to be retained, at least a six-nucleotide match to both a V gene segment and a J gene segment was required. A rearrangement counted as productive if the CDR3 had no stop codons and remained in frame with V and J, and every other rearrangement counted as non-productive. CDR3 was defined according to IMGT convention as the region running from the second conserved V-encoded cysteine to the conserved J-encoded phenylalanine. In an earlier analysis of around 600 of the donors, sequences lacking an unambiguous match to a single V gene segment were excluded. In an earlier analysis of about 590 of the donors, a V segment was called functional when productive rearrangements were above 56.7%, and segregating when the standard deviation between donors exceeded 5%. A statistical classification framework was built for diagnosing cytomegalovirus status from the catalog of TCR beta chain sequences. V and J gene assignment, in a later analysis, came from comparing TCR nucleotide sequences with IMGT/GENE-DB human TR gene sequences. Using the TCRdist pipeline, a later analysis assigned CDR3 sequences along with most-parsimonious VDJ recombination scenarios. A later analysis defined each TCR beta chain by its CDR3 amino acid sequence plus V-gene family, and excluded reads lacking a unique V-gene family. A later analysis removed 450 to 600 highly shared, low-generation-probability nucleotide sequences to deal with suspected cross-contamination and a sequencing artifact. A later analysis calculated a clonal expansion index for each public chain from normalized within-repertoire ranks of inferred template counts. In a later analysis, generation probabilities were computed using a VDJ recombination model fitted to out-of-frame rearrangements, and the results were checked against IGoR. Hypergeometric tests were used in a later analysis to score TCR-TCR, TCR-HLA and TCR-CMV co-occurrence, with a repertoire-size bias correction applied to the TCR pairs. In a later analysis, false discovery rates were estimated by permuting HLA or CMV assignments 20 times. A later analysis grouped co-occurring TCRs with DBSCAN, adding TCRdist sequence similarity when clustering within HLA-allele-positive subsets. Co-occurrence clustering excluded repertoires with fewer than 30,000 or more than 120,000 public chains, plus five with anomalous nucleotide sharing. TCRdb took over this immuneACCESS table, retaining in-frame rearrangements with V and J assigned. Such tables are incomplete; in checked studies, under half of the missing clones stem from an unresolved V gene, and the remainder is unexplained. The V and J calls and the clone size are those of that table, but D and trimming were determined from the DNA. This sample has 150,000 or so clones in its table, and just under 85% of those were observed once. The ten largest clones take up 1.9% of the sample.

The receptor chain draws on TRBV5-1 and TRBJ1-1; a stretch of 9 junction bases matches TRBD1. The sequenced sample was PBMCs. The receptor was derived from a woman aged 40 to 50 in good health and CMV-seronegative. In nucleotides, the sequence is TGCGCCAGCAGCTTGGGGAAACCGGGACAGGGAAGAACTGAAGCTTTCTTT. Translation gives CASSLGKPGQGRTEAFF.